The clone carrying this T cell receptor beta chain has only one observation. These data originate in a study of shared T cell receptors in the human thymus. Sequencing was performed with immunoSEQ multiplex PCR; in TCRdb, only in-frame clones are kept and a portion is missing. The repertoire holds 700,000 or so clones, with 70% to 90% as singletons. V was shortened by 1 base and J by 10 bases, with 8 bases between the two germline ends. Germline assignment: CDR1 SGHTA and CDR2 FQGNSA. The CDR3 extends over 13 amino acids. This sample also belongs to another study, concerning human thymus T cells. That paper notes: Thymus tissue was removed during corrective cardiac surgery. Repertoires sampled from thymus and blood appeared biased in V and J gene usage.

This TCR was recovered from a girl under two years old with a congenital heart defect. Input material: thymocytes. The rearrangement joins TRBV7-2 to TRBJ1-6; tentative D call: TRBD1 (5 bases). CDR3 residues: CASSLVRVSPLHF. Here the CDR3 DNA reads TGTGCCAGCAGCTTAGTCAGGGTGTCACCCCTCCACTTT.